The following is a TCR beta chain sequence with its context. Its recognized antigen is unknown. Base qualities are not recorded, but no much larger clone differs from it by a single base. This sample was included in a study of blood T cells in healthy people across ages (dated by TCRdb to 2015 to 2017). Study-level background: In model experiments, template switching captured about one uniquely barcoded TCR beta cDNA molecule for every two T cells. To track age-related changes in TCR beta repertoire diversity, the study relied on deep sequencing normalized with unique cDNA molecular identifiers. The donors were divided into four age groups: young (average approximately 15 years), middle-aged (approximately 39), aged (under 70) and long-lived (approximately 74). To avoid experimental bias, donors of different ages were randomly spread across the sequencing lanes. The study analyzed two additional independent replicas of 1 million unique cDNA reads from the same blood draw for two donors, one aged 18 to 30 and one aged 80 or older. Results and caveats for the whole study, not just this receptor: Compared with the aged group, the long-lived group had more naive CD4+ T cells, fewer expanded clones and increased TCR diversity, a pattern suggesting age selection. Donor CMV infection status was unknown, potentially confounding age-related changes in expanded clonotypes. Estimates of total diversity based on one million sequenced T cells were regarded as lower bounds and as underestimates. As age increased, observed TCR beta diversity per million T cells dropped in a roughly linear way, and a significant reduction was already evident by age around 41. Because profiling used bulk unsorted PBMCs, naive and antigen-experienced compartments could not be compared conclusively. There was a strong correlation between observed TCR beta diversity and the percentage of naive T cells measured by flow cytometry.

Library preparation was by 5' RACE. Sequencing was performed on an Illumina HiSeq 2500. A second roughly 7 to 11 cycle PCR used a sample-barcoded 5' primer and a J-beta primer mix. A unique molecular identifier was introduced onto each TCR beta cDNA molecule by a template-switch 5' adaptor carrying 12 random nucleotides. Each sample yielded at least 2.5 million CDR3-containing paired-end reads. All of the RNA was converted into first-strand cDNA using the Mint cDNA synthesis kit, with a TRBC-specific oligonucleotide serving as the primer. Following uracil-DNA glycosylase treatment, all cDNA underwent a first 18-cycle PCR with the universal primers M1SS and BC2_uni_R. Under the source paper's analysis protocol: Each sample was normalized by randomly selecting 1 million high-quality reads, each carrying a distinct molecular identifier. Instead of being binned into consensus sequences, reads with shared molecular identifiers were discarded. MiTCR, set to a Q25 quality threshold and the strictest error-elimination algorithm, was used for CDR3 identification, clonotype clustering and error correction. Lower-bound total TCR beta diversity was estimated with a nonparametric unseen species model using Euler transformation. TCRdb's own reprocessing of the public reads used fastp at Q25 and MiXCR and kept productive beta chains. CDR3 protein duplicates are merged, each entry listing the most common genes and DNA. The V and J calls were determined by TCRdb, not by the authors. This sample gives roughly 1,800,000 distinct CDR3 sequences in total; roughly 52% of them show up just once. 2.1% of the sample rests with the top ten.

The CDR3 covers 18 residues, taking in both the cysteine and the phenylalanine. Solely the CDR3 DNA is kept, with 54 bases framed from the first base. The germline V gene sets CDR1 to SGHTA and CDR2 to FQGTGA. V gives up 2 bases and J gives up 4 bases, and the segment between their germline ends measures 21 bases. Donors were 30 to 45 systemically healthy Caucasian individuals from Russia aged roughly 6 to 100 years. Each donor gave about 11 milliliters of peripheral blood, drawn into EDTA-treated Vacutainer tubes. Ficoll-Paque density-gradient centrifugation was used to isolate PBMCs, with at least 6.5 million per sample. Total RNA was extracted from PBMCs with Trizol reagent, with at least 5.5 micrograms obtained per sample. The percentages of naive CD45RAhigh/CD27high T cells were determined by flow cytometry on a PBMC aliquot from every donor.

The chain uses TRBV7-3 and TRBJ2-1; the D segment is perhaps TRBD1 or TRBD2, each sharing 5 matched bases. The sequencing sample was made of blood. The sequence derives from a woman in her forties in good health. CDR3 reads: CASSLVPGPQIKYNEQFF. The DNA sequence is as follows: TGTGCCAGCAGCTTAGTCCCGGGACCACAAATAAAATACAATGAGCAGTTCTTC.